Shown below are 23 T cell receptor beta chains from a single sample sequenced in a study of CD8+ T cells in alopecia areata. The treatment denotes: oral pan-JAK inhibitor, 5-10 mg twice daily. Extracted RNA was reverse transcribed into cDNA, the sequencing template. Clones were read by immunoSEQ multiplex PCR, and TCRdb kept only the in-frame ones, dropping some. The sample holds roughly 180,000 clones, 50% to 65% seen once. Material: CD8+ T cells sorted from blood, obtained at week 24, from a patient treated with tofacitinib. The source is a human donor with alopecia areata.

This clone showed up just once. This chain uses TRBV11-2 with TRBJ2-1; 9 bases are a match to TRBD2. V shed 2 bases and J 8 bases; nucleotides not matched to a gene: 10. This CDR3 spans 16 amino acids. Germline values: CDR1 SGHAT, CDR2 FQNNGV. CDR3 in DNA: TGTGCCAGCAGCTTATCCGGGACTAGCCCCAGTCATGAGCAGTTCTTC. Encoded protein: CASSLSGTSPSHEQFF. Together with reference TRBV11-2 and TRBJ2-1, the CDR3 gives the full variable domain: EAGVAQSPRYKIIEKRQSVAFWCNPISGHATLYWYQQILGQGPKLLIQFQNNGVVDDSQLPKDRFSAERLKGVDSTLKIQPAKLEDSAVYLCASSLSGTSPSHEQFFGPGTRLTVL.

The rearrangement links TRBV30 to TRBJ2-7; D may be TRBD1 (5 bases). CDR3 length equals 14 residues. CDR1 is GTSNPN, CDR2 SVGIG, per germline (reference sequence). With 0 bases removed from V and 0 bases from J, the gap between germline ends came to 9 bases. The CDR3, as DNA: TGTGCCTGGAGTGTAGGGGCAGTCTCCTACGAGCAGTACTTC. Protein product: CAWSVGAVSYEQYF.

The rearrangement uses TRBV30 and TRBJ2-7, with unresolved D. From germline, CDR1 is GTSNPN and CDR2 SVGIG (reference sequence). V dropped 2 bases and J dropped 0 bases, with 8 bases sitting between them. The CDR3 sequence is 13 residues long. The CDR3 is CAWSYDGSYEQYF. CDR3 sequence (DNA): TGTGCCTGGAGTTATGACGGCTCCTACGAGCAGTACTTC.

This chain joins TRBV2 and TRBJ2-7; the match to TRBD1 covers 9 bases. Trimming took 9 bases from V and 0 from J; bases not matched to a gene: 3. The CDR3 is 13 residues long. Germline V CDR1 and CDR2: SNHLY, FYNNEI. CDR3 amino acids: CARRDRDSYEQYF. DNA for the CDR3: TGTGCCAGGCGGGACAGGGACTCCTACGAGCAGTACTTC. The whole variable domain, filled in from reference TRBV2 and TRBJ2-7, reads EPEVTQTPSHQVTQMGQEVILRCVPISNHLYFYWYRQILGQKVEFLVSFYNNEISEKSEIFDDQFSVERPDGSNFTLKIRSTKLEDSAMYFCARRDRDSYEQYFGPGTRLTVT.

CDR3 in amino acids: CASSPQARTENHGYTF. CDR3 nucleotides: TGTGCCAGCAGCCCCCAGGCCCGGACAGAGAACCATGGCTACACCTTC. The chain links TRBV4-2 to TRBJ1-2; maybe TRBD1 (6 bases). Per germline, CDR1 LGHNA and CDR2 YNFKEQ. Trimming pared 4 bases from V and 6 bases from J, leaving 21 bases between. This CDR3 comprises 16 residues.

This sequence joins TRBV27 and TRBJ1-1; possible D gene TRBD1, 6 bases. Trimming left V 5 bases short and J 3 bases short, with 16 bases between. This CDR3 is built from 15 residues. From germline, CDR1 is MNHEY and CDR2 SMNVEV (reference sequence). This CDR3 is CASSTPGTQDTEAFF. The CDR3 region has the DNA TGTGCCAGCAGTACACCCGGGACACAAGACACTGAAGCTTTCTTT.

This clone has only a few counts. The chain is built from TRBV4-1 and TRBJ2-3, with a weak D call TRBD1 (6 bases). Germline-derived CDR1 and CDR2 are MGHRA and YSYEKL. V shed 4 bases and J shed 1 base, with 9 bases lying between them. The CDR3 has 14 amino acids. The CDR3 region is CASSPGGGTDTQYF. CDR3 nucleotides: TGCGCCAGCAGCCCTGGGGGCGGCACAGATACGCAGTATTTT.

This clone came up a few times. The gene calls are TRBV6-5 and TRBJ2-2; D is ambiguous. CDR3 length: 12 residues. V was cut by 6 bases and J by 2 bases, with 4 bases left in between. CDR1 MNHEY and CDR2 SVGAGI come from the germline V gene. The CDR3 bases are TGTGCCAGCAGAGGAAACACCGGGGAGCTGTTTTTT. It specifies CASRGNTGELFF.

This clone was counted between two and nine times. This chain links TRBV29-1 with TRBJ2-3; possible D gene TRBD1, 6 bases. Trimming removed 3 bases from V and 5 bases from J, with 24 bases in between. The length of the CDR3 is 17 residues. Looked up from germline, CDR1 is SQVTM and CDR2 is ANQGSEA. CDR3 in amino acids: CSVEGAEGRYQEDTQYF. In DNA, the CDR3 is TGCAGCGTTGAGGGGGCCGAGGGCAGATATCAGGAAGATACGCAGTATTTT.

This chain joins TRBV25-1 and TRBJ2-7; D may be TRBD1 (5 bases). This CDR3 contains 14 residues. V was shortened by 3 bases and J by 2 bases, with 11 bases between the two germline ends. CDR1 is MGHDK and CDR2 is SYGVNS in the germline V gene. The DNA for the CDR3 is TGTGCCAGCAGTGAGGTGGGCAGGGCCTACGAGCAGTACTTC. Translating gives CASSEVGRAYEQYF.

CDR3 bases: TGTGCCTGGAGTGTTAAGCGGGGGGAGCTGTTTTTT. Protein: CAWSVKRGELFF. V gene TRBV30 combines with J gene TRBJ2-2, with a tentative D call TRBD2 (5 bases). The CDR3 is 12 amino acids. V shed 0 bases and J shed 8 bases, with 7 bases lying between them. Germline CDR1 is GTSNPN and CDR2 is SVGIG (reference sequence).

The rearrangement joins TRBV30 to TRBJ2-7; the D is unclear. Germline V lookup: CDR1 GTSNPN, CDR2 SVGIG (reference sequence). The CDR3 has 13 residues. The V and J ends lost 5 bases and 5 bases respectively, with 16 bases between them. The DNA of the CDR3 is TGTGCCTGGGGAGCCTCTTGGGAAGACGAGCAGTACTTC. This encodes CAWGASWEDEQYF.

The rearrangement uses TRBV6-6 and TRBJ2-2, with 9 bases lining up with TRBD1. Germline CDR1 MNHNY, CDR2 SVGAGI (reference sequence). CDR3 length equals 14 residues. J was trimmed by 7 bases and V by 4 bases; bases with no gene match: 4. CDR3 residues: CASSFNRGHGELFF. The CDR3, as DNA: TGTGCCAGCAGTTTTAACAGGGGGCACGGGGAGCTGTTTTTT.

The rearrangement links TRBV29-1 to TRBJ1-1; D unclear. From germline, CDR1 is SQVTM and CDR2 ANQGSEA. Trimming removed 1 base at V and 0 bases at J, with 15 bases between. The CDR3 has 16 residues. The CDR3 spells CSVEGADFLMNTEAFF. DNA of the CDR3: TGCAGCGTTGAAGGGGCAGACTTCTTAATGAACACTGAAGCTTTCTTT.

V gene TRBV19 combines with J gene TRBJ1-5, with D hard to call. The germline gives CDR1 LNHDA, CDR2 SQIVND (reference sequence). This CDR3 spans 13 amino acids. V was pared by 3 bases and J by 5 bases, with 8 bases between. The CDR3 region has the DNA TGTGCCAGTAGTATGAAAGGTTATCAGCCCCAGCATTTT. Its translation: CASSMKGYQPQHF.

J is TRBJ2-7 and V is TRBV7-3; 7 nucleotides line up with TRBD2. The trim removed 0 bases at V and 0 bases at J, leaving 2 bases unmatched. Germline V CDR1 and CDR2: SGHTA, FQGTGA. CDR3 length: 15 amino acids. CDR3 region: CASSLTGGSSYEQYF. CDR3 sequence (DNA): TGTGCCAGCAGCTTAACCGGGGGGTCCTCCTACGAGCAGTACTTC.

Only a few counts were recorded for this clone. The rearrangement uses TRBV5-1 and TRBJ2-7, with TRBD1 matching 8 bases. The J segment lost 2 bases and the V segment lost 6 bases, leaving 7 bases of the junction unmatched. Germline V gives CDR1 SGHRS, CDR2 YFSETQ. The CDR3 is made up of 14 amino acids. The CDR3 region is CASTSGTGPYEQYF. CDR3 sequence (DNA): TGCGCCAGCACTTCGGGGACAGGCCCCTACGAGCAGTACTTC.

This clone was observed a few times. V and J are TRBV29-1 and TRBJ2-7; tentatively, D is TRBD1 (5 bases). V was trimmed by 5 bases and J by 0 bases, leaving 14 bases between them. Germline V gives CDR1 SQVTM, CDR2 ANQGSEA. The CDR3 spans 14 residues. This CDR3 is CSVSWDRGSYEQYF. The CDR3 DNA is TGCAGCGTTTCCTGGGATAGGGGCTCCTACGAGCAGTACTTC.

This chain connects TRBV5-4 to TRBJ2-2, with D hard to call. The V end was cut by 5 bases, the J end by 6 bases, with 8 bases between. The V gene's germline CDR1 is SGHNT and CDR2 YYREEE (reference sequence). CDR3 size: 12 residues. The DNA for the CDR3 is TGTGCCAGCAGTCCTTTCCCCGGGGAGCTGTTTTTT. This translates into CASSPFPGELFF. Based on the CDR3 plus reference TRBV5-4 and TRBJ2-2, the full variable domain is ETGVTQSPTHLIKTRGQQVTLRCSSQSGHNTVSWYQQALGQGPQFIFQYYREEENGRGNFPPRFSGLQFPNYSSELNVNALELDDSALYLCASSPFPGELFFGEGSRLTVL.

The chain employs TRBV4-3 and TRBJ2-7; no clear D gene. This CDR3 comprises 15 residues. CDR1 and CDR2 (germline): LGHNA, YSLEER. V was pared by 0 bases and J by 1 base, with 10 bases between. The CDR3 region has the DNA TGCGCCAGCAGCCAAGATAGTCAGCTATCCTACGAGCAGTACTTC. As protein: CASSQDSQLSYEQYF.

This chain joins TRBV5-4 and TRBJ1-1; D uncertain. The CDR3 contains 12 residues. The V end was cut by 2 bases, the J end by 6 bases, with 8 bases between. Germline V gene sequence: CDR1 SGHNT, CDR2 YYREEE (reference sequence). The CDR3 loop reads CASSLEGPEAFF. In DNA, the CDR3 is TGTGCCAGCAGCTTAGAAGGGCCTGAAGCTTTCTTT. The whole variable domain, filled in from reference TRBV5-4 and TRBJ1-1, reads ETGVTQSPTHLIKTRGQQVTLRCSSQSGHNTVSWYQQALGQGPQFIFQYYREEENGRGNFPPRFSGLQFPNYSSELNVNALELDDSALYLCASSLEGPEAFFGQGTRLTVV.

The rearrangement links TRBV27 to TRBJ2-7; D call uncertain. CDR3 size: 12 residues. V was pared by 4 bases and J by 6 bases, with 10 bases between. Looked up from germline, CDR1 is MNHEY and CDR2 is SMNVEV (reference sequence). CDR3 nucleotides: TGTGCCAGCAGTTCCATATTTGGCGAGCAGTACTTC. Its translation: CASSSIFGEQYF.

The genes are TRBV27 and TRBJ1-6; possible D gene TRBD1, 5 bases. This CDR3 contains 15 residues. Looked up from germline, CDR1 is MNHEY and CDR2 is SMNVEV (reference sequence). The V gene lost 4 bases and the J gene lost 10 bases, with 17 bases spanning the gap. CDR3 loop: CASSSLRGLDSPLHF. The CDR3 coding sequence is TGTGCCAGCAGTTCCCTCCGGGGGTTAGACTCACCCCTCCACTTT.